The clone carrying this T cell receptor beta chain was counted a few times. Its antigen is currently unknown. Diagnoses were made from clinical symptoms, serum measures (thyroxine and TRAb), thyroid ultrasound and orbital computed tomography. These data are taken from a study of T cells in Graves' hyperthyroidism and ophthalmopathy. Study-wide results and caveats: Blood also held most thyroid clonotypes expanded beyond 0.001.

It was RNA transcripts that yielded the amplified TCR beta CDR3 regions. TCR CDR3 underwent first-round RT-PCR with the HTBI primer set. MiXCR was run by TCRdb on the multiplex PCR reads, yielding one entry per CDR3 protein. This sample has 490,000 or so distinct CDR3 sequences, with 46% found just once. J lost 2 bases, V lost 1 base, and 5 bases had no gene match. The CDR3 sequence is 15 residues long. Germline CDR1 and CDR2: SEHNR and FQNEAQ (reference sequence). The source is an adult woman with Graves' disease, either hyperthyroidism or ophthalmopathy (not recorded which). What was sequenced was peripheral blood or thyroid tissue (not recorded which). The chain is built from TRBV7-9 and TRBJ2-7, with 7 nucleotides matching TRBD2. The CDR3 reads CASSLVPAGTYEQYF. DNA for the CDR3: TGTGCCAGCAGCTTAGTTCCAGCGGGGACCTACGAGCAGTACTTC.